Listed here are 8 T cell receptor beta chains from one sample, sequenced in a study of CD8+ T cells in alopecia areata. A panel of CD4, CD8alpha, NKG2D, NKG2ACE and other markers served to sort pooled cutaneous lymph node cells. Isolated RNA was reverse transcribed into cDNA used as the sequencing template. TCRdb keeps only in-frame clones here, not all; method: immunoSEQ multiplex PCR. The data show under 350,000 clones, with none appearing a single time. Sequenced: CD4+ T cells sorted from a lymph node. The receptors stem from a C3H/HeJ mouse with alopecia areata. The MHC haplotype of this mouse line is H2-k.

This clone turned up a few times. Germline and genes here are mouse. Incomplete CDR3 DNA: TGTGCCAGCAGTAAACTCCCGGGACAGTCAAACACCGGG. This codes for CASSKLPGQSNTG. The full-length CDR3 reads as CASSKLPGQSNTGQLYF. The chain uses TRBV19 and TRBJ2-2; TRBD1 agrees at 7 bases. Coverage ceases 4 residues before the CDR3 finishes, and the germline J gene fills in the end. CDR1 is FNHDT, CDR2 SITEND, per germline (reference sequence). With V trimmed by 3 bases and J by 0 bases, 8 bases remained unmatched. CDR3 length equals 17 residues.

As for this clone: The gene names here belong to mouse. The read ends 4 residues early relative to the CDR3; the germline J gene fills the gap. The gene calls are TRBV13-2 and TRBJ2-7; D is possibly TRBD1 (5 bases). Trimming took 0 bases from V and 0 from J, leaving 7 bases between them. Looked up from germline, CDR1 is NNHNN and CDR2 is SYGAGS (reference sequence). The CDR3 extends over 14 amino acids. The part of the CDR3 DNA that was read is TGTGCCAGCGGTGATGCTGACAGCTCCTAT. This translates into CASGDADSSY. The whole CDR3 reads CASGDADSSYEQYF.

This clone was seen ten or more times. Genes and germline are mouse. The read halts 4 residues ahead of the CDR3 end, with the missing end drawn from the germline J gene. Other DNA sequences of this sample code for an identical CDR3. V and J are TRBV1 and TRBJ2-2, with D possibly being TRBD1 (5 bases). The germline V gene has CDR1 NSQYPW and CDR2 LRSPGD (reference sequence). V lost 3 bases, J lost 4 bases, and 9 bases lay in between. The CDR3 extends over 14 amino acids. The CDR3 DNA, read in part, is TGCACCTGCAGTGCCCAGGGCGGCACCGGG. Translating gives CTCSAQGGTG. The whole CDR3 sequence is CTCSAQGGTGQLYF.

This clone was seen more than once but under ten times. Germline and genes: mouse. The DNA ends 4 residues before the CDR3 does, and the rest of the CDR3 is filled in from the germline J gene. This rearrangement joins TRBV31 to TRBJ2-3; 8 bases are a match to TRBD2. Germline trimming cut 0 bases from V and 4 bases from J; bases unmatched to any gene: 3. This CDR3 region has 14 residues. Germline CDR1 is GKSSPN and CDR2 is SITVG. The part of the CDR3 DNA that was read is TGTGCCTGGAGTCTCAGGACTGGGACAGAA. Its protein is CAWSLRTGTE. The full CDR3 sequence reads CAWSLRTGTETLYF.

This clone has a handful of counts. Gene names denote mouse genes. Coverage ceases 4 residues before the CDR3 finishes, and the germline J gene fills in the end. The V call is TRBV13-2, the J call TRBJ2-1; D ambiguous. The CDR3 runs to 15 residues. The germline CDR1 and CDR2 sequences are NNHNN and SYGAGS (reference sequence). V gave up 0 bases and J gave up 0 bases, with 7 bases separating them. The part of the CDR3 DNA that was read is TGTGCCAGCGGTGATGCGTCAGATAACTATGCT. Translating gives CASGDASDNYA. From start to end, the CDR3 is CASGDASDNYAEQFF.

This clone has a handful of counts. Mouse names are used for the genes. The read ends 4 residues early relative to the CDR3; the germline J gene fills the gap. The chain has TRBV13-2 and TRBJ2-5, with 13 positions matching TRBD2. After removal of 5 bases from V and 2 bases from J, the junction contained 5 bases not matched to a gene. Germline CDR1 is NNHNN and CDR2 is SYGAGS (reference sequence). This CDR3 spans 16 amino acids. The CDR3 DNA, read in part, is TGTGCCAGCGGGGACTGGGGGGGCGCTGTCCAAGAC. Residues: CASGDWGGAVQD. The entire CDR3 protein is CASGDWGGAVQDTQYF.

This clone was counted a few times. Genes here carry mouse names. The CDR3 extends 4 residues past the end of the read, so its final part is completed from the germline J gene. The V and J genes are TRBV19 and TRBJ2-3; 11 nucleotides agree with TRBD2. Trimming removed 5 bases from V and 0 bases from J; junction bases left unmatched: 8. CDR3 length: 17 residues. Germline CDR1 is FNHDT and CDR2 is SITEND (reference sequence). CDR3 residues: CASSPRDWGTSAETLYF. Incomplete CDR3 DNA: TGTGCCAGCAGCCCGCGGGACTGGGGGACTAGTGCAGAA.

This clone turned up a few times. These gene names are mouse names. Sequencing ends 4 residues short of the CDR3 end; the germline J gene provides the rest. This same CDR3 is encoded by further DNA sequences in the sample. V usage is TRBV31 and J usage is TRBJ2-3, with a tentative D call TRBD1 (6 bases). Germline values: CDR1 GKSSPN, CDR2 SITVG. This CDR3 is built from 14 residues. Trimming took 0 bases from V and 0 from J, leaving 7 bases between them. The CDR3 sequence: CAWSLQGSAETLYF. The CDR3 bases that were read are TGTGCCTGGAGTCTACAGGGTAGTGCAGAA.